The present T cell receptor (beta chain) was sequenced within a study of OX40 agonist ivuxolimab in advanced cancers. Whole-study context: Three patients, one with hepatocellular carcinoma and two with cutaneous melanoma, achieved partial responses.

Method: immunoSEQ multiplex PCR; TCRdb's copy keeps in-frame clones and lacks some. The data contain approximately 23,000 clones, about nine tenths of them singletons. CDR3 size: 15 residues. Germline lookup yields CDR1 SGHNT and CDR2 YENEEA. With 10 bases clipped from V and 1 base from J, the junction kept 9 bases outside the gene matches. The chain combines TRBV11-3 with TRBJ2-1; 8 positions agree with TRBD2. The receptor was derived from an adult with an advanced solid tumor such as melanoma, head and neck, liver or kidney cancer. The material sequenced was CD4+ or CD8+ T cells sorted from blood, taken in a trial of the OX40 agonist ivuxolimab. CDR3 protein: CATQDREGSYNEQFF. The CDR3 DNA sequence: TGTGCCACCCAAGATCGGGAGGGGTCCTACAATGAGCAGTTCTTC.